Each of the 27 T cell receptor beta chains below was sequenced from the same sample in a study of T cell responses to AZD1222 COVID-19 vaccine (dated by TCRdb to about 2021). The sample's time point label, decoded: baseline before first vaccination. Receptor amplification or capture employed the immunoSEQ multiplex PCR assay. Here the immuneACCESS table is served through TCRdb, limited to in-frame sequences with V and J called. Missing clones are a known gap in these copies; in checked studies unresolved V genes cover under half, and the rest lacks a known reason. The sample table records tens of thousands of clones; around nine tenths of these occur just once. The top ten hold roughly a tenth of the sample. The sequencing here drew on peripheral blood, taken on day 0 of AZD1222 vaccination. The receptors derive from an adult in good health.

This rearrangement joins TRBV5-5 to TRBJ1-6; TRBD1 aligns across 7 bases. J lost 9 bases, V lost 1 base, and 7 bases had no gene match. The CDR3 covers 15 residues. Germline lookup yields CDR1 SGHKS and CDR2 YYEKEE (reference sequence). CDR3 region: CASSLRQGSGSPLHF. CDR3 nucleotides: TGTGCCAGCAGCTTGAGACAGGGTTCGGGTTCACCCCTCCACTTT.

The chain combines TRBV28 with TRBJ1-1; no clear D gene. V was cut by 3 bases and J by 6 bases, with 8 bases left in between. Germline V gives CDR1 MDHEN, CDR2 SYDVKM. This CDR3 comprises 12 residues. The CDR3: CASSFRRAEAFF. The CDR3 DNA reads as TGTGCCAGCAGTTTCCGGAGGGCTGAAGCTTTCTTT. Together with reference TRBV28 and TRBJ1-1, the CDR3 gives the full variable domain: DVKVTQSSRYLVKRTGEKVFLECVQDMDHENMFWYRQDPGLGLRLIYFSYDVKMKEKGDIPEGYSVSREKKERFSLILESASTNQTSMYLCASSFRRAEAFFGQGTRLTVV.

This chain links TRBV14 with TRBJ2-3; TRBD1 matches 8 bases. CDR3 length equals 15 residues. V shed 1 base and J 7 bases; nucleotides not matched to a gene: 7. The germline gives CDR1 SGHDN, CDR2 FVKESK. The CDR3 loop reads CASSQGQGTTNTQYF. CDR3 nucleotide sequence: TGTGCCAGCAGCCAAGGACAGGGGACCACGAATACGCAGTATTTT.

This sequence joins TRBV10-2 and TRBJ2-7, with no clear D. The CDR3 contains 13 residues. Germline V gene data show CDR1 as WSHSY and CDR2 as SAAADI. Deletions cut 3 bases from V and 1 base from J, with 7 bases between. The CDR3 spells CASSDGPSYEQYF. The CDR3 bases are TGCGCCAGCAGTGACGGGCCGTCCTACGAGCAGTACTTC.

This sequence joins TRBV18 and TRBJ2-2; possible D gene TRBD2, 6 bases. This CDR3 region has 15 residues. Germline V gives CDR1 KGHSH, CDR2 LQKENI. V gave up 3 bases and J gave up 6 bases, with 14 bases separating them. CDR3 protein: CASSPGLSPAGELFF. The DNA for the CDR3 is TGTGCCAGCTCACCGGGACTTTCCCCGGCCGGGGAGCTGTTTTTT.

With respect to this clone: A read error may produce the germline difference seen at one junction end. V and J are TRBV7-7 and TRBJ2-5; perhaps D is TRBD1 or TRBD2 (5 bases each). The CDR3 sequence is 14 residues long. Looked up from germline, CDR1 is SSHAT and CDR2 is FNYEAQ (reference sequence). The CDR3 nucleotides read TGTGCTAGCAGCCCGGGACGGTTCCAAGAGACCCAGTACTTC. Protein product: CASSPGRFQETQYF.

The chain has TRBV9 and TRBJ1-2; no clear D. V was trimmed by 0 bases and J by 0 bases, leaving 3 bases between them. Looked up from germline, CDR1 is SGDLS and CDR2 is YYNGEE. The CDR3 is 13 amino acids. CDR3 DNA sequence: TGTGCCAGCAGCGTAGAAACTAACTATGGCTACACCTTC. Translation: CASSVETNYGYTF.

The gene calls are TRBV9 and TRBJ2-1; D not resolved. V gave up 1 base and J gave up 8 bases, with 13 bases separating them. Germline CDR1 SGDLS, CDR2 YYNGEE. The CDR3 is 14 amino acids. The CDR3 DNA reads TGTGCCAGCAGCGTAAACAGTCCTGCACATGAGCAGTTCTTC. As protein: CASSVNSPAHEQFF.

CDR3 coding DNA: TGTGCCAGCAGCGTCCTGCCGGGTGGGGAGGTCGCAGATACGCAGTATTTT. This encodes CASSVLPGGEVADTQYF. The chain is built from TRBV9 and TRBJ2-3; TRBD2 might be the D (6 bases). Germline V gives CDR1 SGDLS, CDR2 YYNGEE. Trimming stripped 2 bases from V and 4 bases from J, with 20 bases between. The length of the CDR3 is 17 residues.

This clone was observed a handful of times. The chain has TRBV19 and TRBJ1-1, with no clear D. The V and J ends lost 5 bases and 11 bases respectively, with 12 bases between them. Germline CDR1 and CDR2: LNHDA and SQIVND (reference sequence). CDR3 length equals 11 residues. CDR3 DNA: TGTGCCAGTAGTGCCCAGGACGGTGCTTTCTTT. Translated: CASSAQDGAFF.

The chain has TRBV10-3 and TRBJ2-3; 8 bases map to TRBD1. The germline V gene encodes CDR1 ENHRY and CDR2 SYGVKD. Trimming at V came to 7 bases and at J to 1 base, leaving 4 bases not matched to a gene. CDR3 length: 14 amino acids. The CDR3 is CAIKPGQGTDTQYF. The CDR3 DNA follows: TGTGCCATCAAGCCGGGACAGGGCACAGATACGCAGTATTTT.

Only one count was recorded for this clone. The rearrangement links TRBV6-1 to TRBJ1-6; D is unclear. This CDR3 is 15 amino acids long. Germline CDR1 reads MNHNS; CDR2 reads SASEGT. Trimming removed 1 base from V and 2 bases from J, with 6 bases in between. The CDR3 sequence: CASSEGGAYNSPLHF. The CDR3 bases are TGTGCCAGCAGTGAAGGTGGGGCCTATAATTCACCCCTCCACTTT.

The rearrangement links TRBV7-8 to TRBJ1-4, with D maybe TRBD1 (6 bases). CDR1 and CDR2 (germline): SGHVS, FQNEAQ. CDR3 length: 14 residues. The V end lost 6 bases, the J end lost 2 bases, and 10 bases lay between the germline ends. DNA of the CDR3: TGTGCCAGCAGTCCAGGGGTGACTAATGAAAAACTGTTTTTT. Its protein is CASSPGVTNEKLFF.

CDR3 nucleotide sequence: TGCAGCGGAGGCTGGGGCAATGAAAAACTGTTTTTT. It codes for CSGGWGNEKLFF. The V gene is TRBV29-1, the J gene TRBJ1-4; D perhaps matches TRBD1 (5 bases). Germline lookup yields CDR1 SQVTM and CDR2 ANQGSEA. This CDR3 contains 12 residues. V lost 7 bases and J lost 5, with 11 bases in between.

The V and J genes are TRBV19 and TRBJ1-5; D gene ambiguous. V was cut by 2 bases and J by 2 bases, with 10 bases left in between. The germline gives CDR1 LNHDA, CDR2 SQIVND (reference sequence). This CDR3 contains 15 residues. CDR3 DNA: TGTGCCAGTAGTATAAGTTTGACGCGCAATCAGCCCCAGCATTTT. This codes for CASSISLTRNQPQHF. Combining the CDR3 with reference TRBV19 and TRBJ1-5 gives the whole variable domain DGGITQSPKYLFRKEGQNVTLSCEQNLNHDAMYWYRQDPGQGLRLIYYSQIVNDFQKGDIAEGYSVSREKKESFPLTVTSAQKNPTAFYLCASSISLTRNQPQHFGDGTRLSIL.

The rearrangement uses TRBV7-8 and TRBJ2-1, with D unresolved. CDR3 length: 13 residues. The V gene lost 4 bases and the J gene lost 7 bases, with 11 bases spanning the gap. Germline V lookup: CDR1 SGHVS, CDR2 FQNEAQ. In DNA, the CDR3 is TGTGCCAGCAGCTCCTCGGCTCTTAATGAGCAGTTCTTC. Encoded protein: CASSSSALNEQFF. Full variable domain (remainder filled in from reference TRBV7-8 and TRBJ2-1): GAGVSQSPRYKVAKRGQDVALRCDPISGHVSLFWYQQALGQGPEFLTYFQNEAQLDKSGLPSDRFFAERPEGSVSTLKIQRTQQEDSAVYLCASSSSALNEQFFGPGTRLTVL.

The CDR3 region is CASTATNEKLFF. CDR3 in DNA: TGTGCCTCAACTGCAACTAATGAAAAACTGTTTTTT. This chain uses TRBV28 with TRBJ1-4; D not resolved. Per the germline V gene, CDR1 is MDHEN and CDR2 is SYDVKM. V lost 11 bases to trimming and J lost 0 bases, with 7 bases between them. The CDR3 spans 12 residues.

There are a few counts of this clone. V usage is TRBV6-5 and J usage is TRBJ1-2; the D is unclear. With 7 bases removed from V and 2 bases from J, the gap between germline ends came to 14 bases. The CDR3 is made up of 14 amino acids. Germline CDR1 reads MNHEY; CDR2 reads SVGAGI. The chain's CDR3 is CASKLSSLNYGYTF. Here the CDR3 DNA reads TGTGCCAGCAAATTGAGTTCTTTAAACTATGGCTACACCTTC.

This chain joins TRBV7-9 and TRBJ2-1, with TRBD2 as a possible D gene (6 bases). Trimming cost V 5 bases and J 6 bases, with 14 bases left between them. The CDR3 covers 14 residues. The V gene's germline CDR1 is SEHNR and CDR2 FQNEAQ (reference sequence). The CDR3, as DNA: TGTGCCAGCAGCCGCGGACTAATCGGCAATGAGCAGTTCTTC. Translated: CASSRGLIGNEQFF.

This chain uses TRBV5-4 with TRBJ2-7, with no clear D. CDR3 length equals 13 residues. CDR1 and CDR2 from the germline V gene are SGHNT and YYREEE (reference sequence). The V end lost 0 bases, the J end lost 3 bases, and 7 bases lay between the germline ends. The CDR3, as DNA: TGTGCCAGCAGCTTGGATGAGCGCTACGAGCAGTACGTC. Protein sequence: CASSLDERYEQYV.

The chain joins TRBV19 to TRBJ2-1, with 8 positions matching TRBD1. The CDR3 is 15 amino acids. Germline V CDR1 and CDR2: LNHDA, SQIVND (reference sequence). The V gene end was trimmed by 10 bases and the J gene end by 7 bases; junction bases not matched to a gene: 15. The CDR3 loop reads CATMGYGTGGNEQFF. CDR3 bases: TGTGCCACTATGGGATACGGGACAGGTGGGAATGAGCAGTTCTTC.

The rearrangement links TRBV11-2 to TRBJ2-3; 9 bases agree with TRBD2. The CDR3 covers 17 residues. Germline CDR1 and CDR2: SGHAT and FQNNGV. The J segment lost 5 bases and the V segment lost 6 bases, leaving 15 bases of the junction unmatched. The DNA of the CDR3 is TGTGCCAGCAGTATGCGGGGAGCGGGGGGTTCCCGAGATACGCAGTATTTT. Translation: CASSMRGAGGSRDTQYF.

This rearrangement joins TRBV20-1 to TRBJ1-5; D not certain. CDR1 and CDR2 (germline): DFQATT, SNEGSKA (reference sequence). The V gene lost 3 bases and the J gene lost 0 bases, with 15 bases spanning the gap. The CDR3 consists of 16 residues. The CDR3 DNA reads TGCAGTGCTAGTTACGGGCCGAGTTTTAGCAATCAGCCCCAGCATTTT. Its translation: CSASYGPSFSNQPQHF.

J is TRBJ2-2 and V is TRBV5-1; D remains unclear. This CDR3 comprises 16 residues. Per germline, CDR1 SGHRS and CDR2 YFSETQ. V lost 2 bases and J lost 5, with 16 bases in between. CDR3 DNA: TGCGCCAGCAGCTTCGGACCTTCGGTTAGTACCGGGGAGCTGTTTTTT. This codes for CASSFGPSVSTGELFF.

The chain is built from TRBV18 and TRBJ2-5; D is uncertain. Germline V gene lookup returns CDR1 KGHSH and CDR2 LQKENI. Trimming took off 2 bases at V and 3 bases at J, with 7 bases between the two ends. The CDR3 loop spans 13 amino acids. CDR3 in amino acids: CASSPFYEETQYF. CDR3 in DNA: TGTGCCAGCTCACCATTCTACGAAGAGACCCAGTACTTC.

The chain has TRBV28 and TRBJ2-7, with 7 bases lining up with TRBD2. The germline V gene has CDR1 MDHEN and CDR2 SYDVKM. Germline trimming cut 4 bases from V and 4 bases from J; bases unmatched to any gene: 4. This CDR3 comprises 13 residues. The CDR3 DNA is TGTGCCAGCAGTTCGGGAGGCGGATACGAGCAGTACGTC. The encoded protein is CASSSGGGYEQYV.

The chain has TRBV5-1 and TRBJ2-7; TRBD1 matches 12 bases. CDR1 SGHRS and CDR2 YFSETQ come from the germline V gene. The CDR3 contains 14 residues. The J segment lost 7 bases and the V segment lost 4 bases, leaving 6 bases of the junction unmatched. CDR3 coding DNA: TGCGCCAGCAGCCTCGGGACAGGGGGCGGTGAGCAGTACTTC. Amino acid sequence: CASSLGTGGGEQYF.